One T cell receptor beta chain is described in this entry. Its target is unknown. The data derive from a study of shared clonotypes between healthy human individuals. Germline CDR1 and CDR2: SGHAT and FQNNGV. The trim removed 5 bases at V and 0 bases at J, leaving 5 bases unmatched. CDR3 length equals 15 residues. Healthy adults negative for HIV, lacking recent acute infections or vaccinations, served as donors. Produced via immunoSEQ multiplex PCR; TCRdb's table is partial and in-frame only. The table shows approximately 250,000 clones, with about 65% occurring only once. Study-level points and caveats: Larger estimated richness was generally recorded for naive subsets relative to memory subsets. Clonotypes shared by all four donors outscored non-shared clonotypes in generation probability.

This TCR was recovered from a man aged 25-40 years in good health. Sample: memory CD4+ T cells sorted from blood. Specified subset: CD45RA-negative fraction. The chain is built from TRBV11-2 and TRBJ2-3; 7 nucleotides match TRBD2. CDR3 DNA: TGTGCCAGCAGCCAGCGGGAATCTAGCACAGATACGCAGTATTTT. Residues: CASSQRESSTDTQYF.